What follows are 3 T cell receptor beta chains derived from one specimen sequenced in a study of cytomegalovirus exposure and HLA in healthy donors. The study ran its PCR with 60 Vbeta and 13 Jbeta primers. Assay: immunoSEQ multiplex PCR; the TCRdb copy retains only in-frame clones and omits some. Its table lists about 110,000 clones. Sequences were obtained from PBMCs. These receptors were obtained from a man aged 45-65 years in good health and CMV-seronegative.

This chain uses TRBV6-4 with TRBJ2-1; TRBD2 might be the D (6 bases). From germline, CDR1 is MRHNA and CDR2 SNTAGT. The CDR3 consists of 14 residues. The germline V and J ends were trimmed by 5 bases and 8 bases, with 16 bases remaining between them. CDR3 sequence reads: CASSREDGPHEQFF. The CDR3 nucleotides read TGTGCCAGCAGTAGGGAGGACGGGCCTCATGAGCAGTTCTTC.

The V and J genes are TRBV10-3 and TRBJ1-2; D remains unclear. The CDR3 runs 13 residues. CDR1 and CDR2 (germline): ENHRY, SYGVKD. Trimming cost V 8 bases and J 3 bases, with 13 bases left between them. CDR3 amino acids: CAIGSEGYYGYTF. In DNA form, the CDR3 reads TGTGCCATCGGCTCGGAGGGCTACTATGGCTACACCTTC.

The J gene is TRBJ2-7, the V gene TRBV25-1; D is ambiguous. Germline V gene lookup returns CDR1 MGHDK and CDR2 SYGVNS. The CDR3 contains 11 residues. The ends were cut back, 6 bases at V and 2 bases at J, with 5 bases in the middle. The CDR3 DNA reads TGTGCCAGCAGGAGTCCCTACGAGCAGTACTTC. This codes for CASRSPYEQYF.